This TCR beta chain appears in the sequencing data of a study of beta chain features in type 1 diabetes. Notes on the study in general: The naive, central memory and Treg TCRB repertoires of patients appeared to be more similar to one another than those of healthy donors. Moderate but significant shortening of TCRB CDR3s was recorded in all four CD4+ subsets from Type 1 diabetes patients.

This clone appeared a few times. Antigen unknown. Expressed TCRB transcripts were sequenced because the entire RNA isolate underwent reverse transcription. The data were produced by immunoSEQ multiplex PCR, yet TCRdb's version contains in-frame clones alone and is incomplete. This table holds a few hundred thousand clones, around 25% found once. Trimming left V 0 bases short and J 4 bases short, with 13 bases between. Germline assignment: CDR1 SGHRS and CDR2 YFSETQ. The CDR3 is 15 residues long. Without exception, sorted populations had purity beyond 95%. Source material: naive CD4+ T cells from blood. This TCR came from a woman younger than 45 with type 1 diabetes. The chain combines TRBV5-1 with TRBJ2-5; D possibly corresponds to TRBD1 (5 bases). The chain's CDR3 is CASSLEGRQGETQYF. The CDR3 nucleotides are TGCGCCAGCAGCTTGGAGGGCAGGCAGGGAGAGACCCAGTACTTC.